This T cell receptor (beta chain) was retrieved from a study of read filtering for tumor transcriptome and immune sequencing. Study at large: Per sample, TCR-region reads ranged about 4 to 10.27 million by IR-seq, about 75 to 1,300 by RNA-seq.

This clonotype was recorded at least ten times. Its target is unknown. General observations from the study: Single-read clonotypes: about 81.9% of IR-seq clonotypes (about 3.5% of reads), 74.6% of RNA-seq clonotypes (nearly 45% of reads). RNA-seq captured clonotypes less deeply and reliably than IR-seq.

Losses at the gene ends were 5 bases for V and 8 bases for J; bases not matched to a gene: 7. This CDR3 comprises 14 residues. Germline V CDR1 and CDR2: DFQATT, SNEGSKA (reference sequence). From roughly 390 ng of RNA, a library with molecular barcoded alpha/delta and beta/gamma adaptors was made. TCRdb analysed the reads with MiXCR anew, one entry per CDR3 protein. Seen here are about 90,000 distinct CDR3 sequences, more than 9% observed once, and the top ten hold 15%. The clonotype was recovered from a donor at least 40 years old with multiple myeloma. The rearrangement uses TRBV20-1 and TRBJ2-1; 12 positions match TRBD2. Sequencing was performed on a population of CD138-negative cells sorted from bone marrow. The CDR3 sequence: CSASTSGSGDEQFF. The CDR3 bases are TGCAGTGCTTCGACTAGCGGGAGTGGGGATGAGCAGTTCTTC.